What follows are 23 T cell receptor beta chains derived from one specimen sequenced in a study of human T cells and chemical hapten exposure (dated by TCRdb to the early 2020s). Libraries were constructed by RACE. Sequencing took place on a NextSeq 500. TCRdb reanalyzed the raw reads on its own, using fastp at Q25 for trimming and MiXCR for clone calling, and kept in-frame beta chains. Rows are unified per CDR3 protein, each entry keeping the most common DNA and genes. Here the sample has approximately 75,000 distinct CDR3 sequences; roughly 8.5% occur a single time. Together, the top ten hold under 3.5% of the sample. The time point label corresponds to: patch test 2, 6 weeks after DPC sensitization. In light of the paper, this sample's treatment or condition label describes: therapeutic diphenylcyclopropenone sensitization with weekly scalp DPC. The sample in question was whole blood, obtained in connection with sensitization to the hapten diphenylcyclopropenone (DPC). The receptor source for this set is a woman between 50 and 59 years old with alopecia areata. Some clones in this sample may be carry-over from other donors' samples.

The chain uses TRBV20-1 and TRBJ2-1; no clear D. The CDR3 contains 12 residues. Germline CDR1 is DFQATT and CDR2 is SNEGSKA (reference sequence). The V gene lost 1 base and the J gene lost 10 bases, with 11 bases spanning the gap. DNA of the CDR3: TGCAGTGCTAGAGTGGACCGGACGGAGCAGTTCTTC. This gives the protein CSARVDRTEQFF.

The chain carries TRBV29-1 and TRBJ2-5, with TRBD2 matching over 12 bases. The V segment lost 7 bases and the J segment 2 bases; nucleotides outside the gene matches: 11. Germline values: CDR1 SQVTM, CDR2 ANQGSEA. The CDR3 extends over 16 amino acids. The chain's CDR3 is CSAADLAGGRQETQYF. The CDR3 DNA reads TGCAGCGCTGCTGACCTAGCGGGAGGGCGGCAAGAGACCCAGTACTTC.

This chain joins TRBV10-3 and TRBJ2-1; D remains unclear. The CDR3 is made up of 12 amino acids. Germline V gene data show CDR1 as ENHRY and CDR2 as SYGVKD. Trimming left V 6 bases short and J 9 bases short, with 12 bases between. The CDR3 reads CAIRGSDVEQFF. CDR3 sequence (DNA): TGTGCCATCAGAGGGTCCGACGTTGAGCAGTTCTTC.

At least ten counts were recorded for this clonotype. The genes are TRBV6-5 and TRBJ1-5; TRBD1 agrees at 9 bases. This CDR3 contains 15 residues. Trimming at V came to 6 bases and at J to 2 bases, leaving 5 bases not matched to a gene. Per the germline V gene, CDR1 is MNHEY and CDR2 is SVGAGI. As DNA, the CDR3 is TGTGCCAGCAGCCCGACAGGGGGAGGCAATCAGCCCCAGCATTTT. Translated: CASSPTGGGNQPQHF.

This clonotype came up many times. The chain uses TRBV29-1 and TRBJ1-3; 7 bases align to TRBD1. Germline V gene data show CDR1 as SQVTM and CDR2 as ANQGSEA. The CDR3 sequence is 16 residues long. Trimming cost V 0 bases and J 3 bases; bases outside gene matches: 8. The CDR3: CSVEDSEGAFGNTIYF. CDR3 DNA: TGCAGCGTTGAAGATTCTGAGGGGGCCTTTGGAAACACCATATATTTT.

The V call is TRBV7-2, the J call TRBJ2-1; TRBD2 matches at 7 bases. After removal of 5 bases from V and 8 bases from J, the junction contained 9 bases not matched to a gene. Looked up from germline, CDR1 is SGHTA and CDR2 is FQGNSA. The CDR3 is 14 residues long. The CDR3 DNA sequence: TGTGCCAGCAGCCGGGGACTGGCGGGAGATGAGCAGTTCTTC. Encoded protein: CASSRGLAGDEQFF.

This clonotype occurred a few times. V is TRBV4-3 and J is TRBJ2-7; 10 nucleotides agree with TRBD2. CDR3 size: 16 residues. The germline gives CDR1 LGHNA, CDR2 YSLEER. The V gene end was trimmed by 0 bases and the J gene end by 7 bases; junction bases not matched to a gene: 9. The CDR3, as DNA: TGCGCCAGCAGCCAAGATCCGGCTAGCGGGAGCGGTGAGCAGTACTTC. This codes for CASSQDPASGSGEQYF.

This clonotype came up many times. The genes are TRBV12-3 or TRBV12-4 and TRBJ1-5; D ambiguous. Trimming removed 3 bases from V and 7 bases from J, with 13 bases in between. The length of the CDR3 is 14 residues. The CDR3 DNA is TGTGCCAGCAGTTTGGCAGAGGGCACCCAGCCCCAGCATTTT. Translated, it gives CASSLAEGTQPQHF.

This clonotype was counted ten times or more. This chain connects TRBV12-3 or TRBV12-4 to TRBJ1-1; 11 nucleotides agree with TRBD1. J gave up 4 bases and V 5 bases, and 12 bases lay outside the gene matches. The length of the CDR3 is 17 residues. The CDR3 coding sequence is TGTGCCAGCAGTCGGACAGGGGGCAGGACTAGTATCACTGAAGCTTTCTTT. Protein sequence: CASSRTGGRTSITEAFF.

The J gene is TRBJ2-3, the V gene TRBV20-1; 7 nucleotides align to TRBD2. Per germline, CDR1 DFQATT and CDR2 SNEGSKA (reference sequence). The CDR3 loop spans 15 amino acids. The junction had 10 bases not matched to a gene; V was cut back by 1 base and J by 6 bases. The CDR3 nucleotides read TGCAGTGCTAGAGTCCCGGGACTAAATTACGATACGCAGTATTTT. Encoded protein: CSARVPGLNYDTQYF.

This chain joins TRBV24-1 and TRBJ2-1; 10 bases are shared with TRBD2. The CDR3 is made up of 14 amino acids. V gave up 1 base and J gave up 14 bases; unmatched junction bases: 7. CDR1 and CDR2 from the germline V gene are KGHDR and SFDVKD. The DNA of the CDR3 is TGTGCCACCAGTGATTTATCGGCTAGCGGGGGAAAGTTCTTC. It encodes CATSDLSASGGKFF.

The chain links TRBV5-1 to TRBJ2-5; TRBD2 agrees at 11 bases. The CDR3 has 14 residues. Germline V gene data show CDR1 as SGHRS and CDR2 as YFSETQ. The junction had 0 bases not matched to a gene; V was cut back by 1 base and J by 4 bases. The CDR3 reads CASSLTSGGETQYF. In DNA, the CDR3 is TGCGCCAGCAGCTTGACTAGCGGGGGAGAGACCCAGTACTTC.

This clonotype has more than one count but fewer than ten. V usage is TRBV6-1 and J usage is TRBJ1-1, with D perhaps TRBD1 (5 bases). V lost 1 base to trimming and J lost 5 bases, with 11 bases between them. The CDR3 is made up of 14 amino acids. Germline CDR1 MNHNS, CDR2 SASEGT. As DNA, the CDR3 is TGTGCCAGCAGTGAAGTTTGGGGGGGGACTGAAGCTTTCTTT. Translation gives CASSEVWGGTEAFF.

A remark on this clonotype: A read error is possible here, since a much larger clone lies one base away. This chain connects TRBV6-1 to TRBJ2-1; 10 nucleotides align to TRBD1. With 5 bases clipped from V and 10 bases from J, the junction kept 11 bases outside the gene matches. The CDR3 sequence is 15 residues long. The germline gives CDR1 MNHNS, CDR2 SASEGT. CDR3 nucleotide sequence: TGTGCCAGCAGTTTACCGGGACAGGGGTGCAGGGAGCAGTTCTTC. Translated, it gives CASSLPGQGCREQFF.

This clonotype has only a few counts. CDR3 sequence: CASSVQLRVSNQPQHF. The DNA for the CDR3 is TGTGCCAGCAGCGTCCAGCTCAGGGTTAGCAATCAGCCCCAGCATTTT. The V call is TRBV6-1, the J call TRBJ1-5, with D maybe TRBD1 (5 bases). Germline V gives CDR1 MNHNS, CDR2 SASEGT. Trimming removed 6 bases from V and 0 bases from J, with 15 bases in between. The CDR3 consists of 16 residues.

This clonotype has more than one count but fewer than ten. The chain links TRBV4-1 to TRBJ2-3; the match to TRBD2 covers 7 bases. Germline V lookup: CDR1 MGHRA, CDR2 YSYEKL. V lost 0 bases and J lost 6; bases outside the gene matches: 3. The CDR3 is 14 residues long. CDR3 protein: CASSQDTSVDTQYF. CDR3 DNA sequence: TGCGCCAGCAGCCAAGATACTAGCGTGGATACGCAGTATTTT.

V and J are TRBV7-2 and TRBJ2-3; no clear D. Germline CDR1 SGHTA, CDR2 FQGNSA. Trimming pared 5 bases from V and 0 bases from J, leaving 15 bases between. This CDR3 is built from 16 residues. The CDR3 nucleotides are TGTGCCAGCAGCAACCAAGGTCTAGGGAGCACAGATACGCAGTATTTT. This codes for CASSNQGLGSTDTQYF.

The rearrangement links TRBV7-2 to TRBJ2-7; 13 nucleotides agree with TRBD2. Germline V gene sequence: CDR1 SGHTA, CDR2 FQGNSA. V lost 1 base and J lost 4; bases outside the gene matches: 10. The CDR3 runs 18 residues. CDR3 loop: CASSLDGGGLAGRYEQYF. In DNA, the CDR3 is TGTGCCAGCAGCTTAGACGGGGGGGGACTAGCGGGAAGGTACGAGCAGTACTTC.

This clonotype has just a few counts. CDR3 nucleotide sequence: TGCGCCAGCAGCTCCACCGTCGAGGACGAGCAGTACTTC. It is translated as CASSSTVEDEQYF. The chain recombines TRBV5-1 with TRBJ2-7, with unresolved D. The V and J ends lost 3 bases and 5 bases respectively, with 12 bases between them. Germline-derived CDR1 and CDR2 are SGHRS and YFSETQ. The CDR3 loop spans 13 amino acids.

This chain links TRBV5-1 with TRBJ1-2; 8 bases map to TRBD1. Germline V lookup: CDR1 SGHRS, CDR2 YFSETQ. This CDR3 region has 18 residues. V trimming: 3 bases; J trimming: 0 bases; junction bases outside the gene matches: 13. The CDR3 region is CASSYYSGTGGANYGYTF. CDR3 coding DNA: TGCGCCAGCAGCTACTACTCCGGGACAGGTGGAGCTAACTATGGCTACACCTTC.

The V call is TRBV11-2, the J call TRBJ2-1; 8 bases match TRBD2. V lost 1 base and J lost 7; bases outside the gene matches: 0. From germline, CDR1 is SGHAT and CDR2 FQNNGV. CDR3 length: 13 amino acids. CDR3 in amino acids: CASSLVAGNEQFF. The DNA of the CDR3 is TGTGCCAGCAGCTTAGTAGCGGGGAATGAGCAGTTCTTC.

A few counts support this clonotype. The J gene is TRBJ2-3, the V gene TRBV7-2, with 12 bases matching TRBD2. CDR1 and CDR2 from the germline V gene are SGHTA and FQGNSA. The CDR3 covers 18 residues. Trimming removed 1 base from V and 1 base from J; junction bases left unmatched: 6. Written as DNA, the CDR3 is TGTGCCAGCAGCTTAGGGGGCCGACTAGCGGGAGGCACAGATACGCAGTATTTT. Protein: CASSLGGRLAGGTDTQYF.

This clonotype was recorded at least ten times. The J gene is TRBJ2-1, the V gene TRBV29-1, with TRBD2 matching over 12 bases. The CDR3 contains 14 residues. Germline V gene lookup returns CDR1 SQVTM and CDR2 ANQGSEA. V was clipped by 8 bases and J by 6 bases; unmatched bases: 8. The CDR3 here is CSNLLAGGGNEQFF. The CDR3 DNA reads TGCAGCAACCTTCTAGCGGGAGGGGGCAATGAGCAGTTCTTC.